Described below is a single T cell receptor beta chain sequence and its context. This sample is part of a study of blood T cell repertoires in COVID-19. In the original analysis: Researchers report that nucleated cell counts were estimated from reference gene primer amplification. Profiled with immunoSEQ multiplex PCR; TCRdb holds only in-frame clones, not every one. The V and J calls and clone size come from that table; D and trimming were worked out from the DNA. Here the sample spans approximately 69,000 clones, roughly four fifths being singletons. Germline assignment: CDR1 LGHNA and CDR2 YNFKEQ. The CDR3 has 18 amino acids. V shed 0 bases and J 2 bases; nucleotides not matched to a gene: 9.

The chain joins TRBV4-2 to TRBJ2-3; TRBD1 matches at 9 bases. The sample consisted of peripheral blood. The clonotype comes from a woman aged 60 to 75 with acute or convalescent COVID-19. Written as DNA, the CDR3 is TGTGCCAGCAGCCAAGATTCGGGACAGGGAAAACCCACAGATACGCAGTATTTT. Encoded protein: CASSQDSGQGKPTDTQYF.